The source of this T cell receptor beta chain is a study of cytomegalovirus exposure and HLA in healthy donors. Findings of the study overall: More clonal expansion characterized HLA-associated TCR beta chains than equally common others in a later analysis. Across donors, presence/absence analyses took sequencing depth to be roughly uniform. Later analysis showed most CMV-associated TCR beta chains appearing HLA-restricted.

The germline CDR1 and CDR2 sequences are SEHNR and FQNEAQ (reference sequence). With V trimmed by 4 bases and J by 0 bases, 2 bases remained unmatched. The CDR3 runs to 14 residues. As to this clone: Its antigen remains unknown.

There were likely unrecorded immune exposures, though donors were nominally healthy when sampled. Primers for the PCR totalled 60 Vbeta and 13 Jbeta. Using immunoSEQ multiplex PCR, the repertoire was profiled, and TCRdb retains in-frame clones only, with some absent. The sample contains 150,000 to 180,000 clones, 80% of which appear only once. Material: PBMCs. The gene calls are TRBV7-9 and TRBJ1-1; 7 bases are a match to TRBD1. The sequence derives from a woman in her thirties or forties in good health and CMV-seropositive. Here the CDR3 reads CASSSGQMNTEAFF. The CDR3 DNA sequence: TGTGCCAGCAGCTCGGGACAGATGAACACTGAAGCTTTCTTT.